This T cell receptor (beta chain) was identified during a study of T cell responses to AZD1222 COVID-19 vaccine. This clone was seen a handful of times. The target antigen is unknown. Produced via immunoSEQ multiplex PCR; TCRdb's table is partial and in-frame only. The sample shows approximately 120,000 clones, about 90% of them seen only once. Germline V lookup: CDR1 SGHNT, CDR2 YYREEE (reference sequence). V lost 6 bases and J lost 0, with 9 bases in between. The CDR3 covers 13 residues. Findings and limits, study-wide: Compared with day 0, the breadth and depth of the Spike-specific TCR repertoire rose significantly after two doses of AZD1222. Sampled repertoires all dated from after the peak T cell response. AZD1222 recipients seropositive at baseline numbered only five to seven.

Sequencing was performed on peripheral blood, taken on day 0 of AZD1222 vaccination. The clonotype originates from an adult in good health. V is TRBV5-4 and J is TRBJ1-1; D gene unclear. In nucleotides, the CDR3 is TGTGCCAGCACCTTAAATATGAACACTGAAGCTTTCTTT. Encoded protein: CASTLNMNTEAFF.